These 15 T cell receptor beta chains came from one sample sequenced in a study of T-cell reconstitution after alpha-beta-depleted transplantation in children. It was with unique molecular identifiers that the TCRbeta library was prepared. TCRdb re-derived calls from the PCR reads in MiXCR, one entry per CDR3 protein. Among about 490,000 distinct CDR3 sequences listed, over 9.5% were seen once. The source material was PBMCs, sampled before TCRalphabeta/CD19-depleted stem cell transplant. These receptor sequences come from a child aged 2-9 years with inherited bone marrow failure, due to receive a stem cell transplant.

This clonotype was found many times. The chain combines TRBV20-1 with TRBJ2-5, with D perhaps TRBD2 (6 bases). The CDR3 has 14 residues. Trimming shortened V by 5 bases and J by 2 bases, and 15 bases separated the two germline ends. Germline CDR1 DFQATT, CDR2 SNEGSKA (reference sequence). CDR3 coding DNA: TGCAGTGCTGGGCGCTGGACTACGCAAGAGACCCAGTACTTC. This encodes CSAGRWTTQETQYF.

Points on this clonotype: A much more abundant neighbour one base away suggests this may be a read error. The gene calls are TRBV5-1 and TRBJ2-3; TRBD2 matches 7 bases. Germline CDR1 is SGHRS and CDR2 is YFSETQ. V gave up 3 bases and J gave up 4 bases; unmatched junction bases: 8. CDR3 length: 15 amino acids. The CDR3 region has the DNA TGCGCCAGCAGCTCGGTCAGCGGGATAGCAGATACGCAGTATTTT. Protein: CASSSVSGIADTQYF.

There are a few counts of this clonotype. The DNA of the CDR3 is TGCAGTGCTGCGGGACTCCCGAACACCGGGGAGCTGTTTTTT. Translating it yields CSAAGLPNTGELFF. The chain joins TRBV20-1 to TRBJ2-2; a weak D match, TRBD2 (6 bases). Per germline, CDR1 DFQATT and CDR2 SNEGSKA (reference sequence). The CDR3 consists of 14 residues. The V end was cut by 5 bases, the J end by 0 bases, with 10 bases between.

There are many counts of this clonotype. The chain combines TRBV20-1 with TRBJ2-1; 8 bases are shared with TRBD2. CDR3 length: 14 amino acids. The junction had 8 bases not matched to a gene; V was cut back by 5 bases and J by 5 bases. Germline values: CDR1 DFQATT, CDR2 SNEGSKA (reference sequence). CDR3 loop: CSAGTGTRNNEQFF. DNA for the CDR3: TGCAGTGCTGGTACCGGGACTAGAAACAATGAGCAGTTCTTC.

A word on this clonotype: Compared with germline, one end of the junction differs, possibly owing to a read error. The CDR3 reads CSARRLAGNTVELFF. CDR3 sequence (DNA): TGCAGTGCCCGTAGACTAGCGGGAAACACCGTGGAGCTGTTTTTT. The chain recombines TRBV20-1 with TRBJ2-2, with 11 nucleotides matching TRBD2. Germline CDR1 reads DFQATT; CDR2 reads SNEGSKA (reference sequence). The CDR3 has 15 residues.

There are many counts of this clonotype. The chain joins TRBV5-1 to TRBJ2-7; a possible D gene is TRBD1 (5 bases). This CDR3 spans 16 amino acids. V shed 0 bases and J shed 0 bases, with 13 bases lying between them. Per germline, CDR1 SGHRS and CDR2 YFSETQ. The DNA of the CDR3 is TGCGCCAGCAGCTTGGTTCCAGGGCGGAACTCCTACGAGCAGTACTTC. Protein: CASSLVPGRNSYEQYF.

This clonotype was recorded at least ten times. V is TRBV5-1 and J is TRBJ2-3; D might be TRBD1 or TRBD2, each matching 5 bases. The CDR3 is made up of 14 amino acids. V was cut by 2 bases and J by 2 bases, with 9 bases left in between. CDR1 and CDR2 (germline): SGHRS, YFSETQ. The CDR3 spells CASSFPGPTDTQYF. CDR3 nucleotides: TGCGCCAGCAGCTTCCCGGGACCCACAGATACGCAGTATTTT.

Details on this clonotype: This sequence may be a read error, since a much larger clone differs from it by one base. The rearrangement links TRBV11-2 to TRBJ1-3; D is possibly TRBD1 (5 bases). Germline V gene sequence: CDR1 SGHAT, CDR2 FQNNGV. The CDR3 consists of 15 residues. The CDR3 protein is CASSSLRGSGNAIYF. The CDR3 bases are TGTGCCAGCAGCTCCCTTAGGGGATCTGGAAACGCCATATATTTT.

This clonotype has a count of ten or more. V gene TRBV29-1 combines with J gene TRBJ2-2, with 7 bases matching TRBD2. The CDR3 is 14 amino acids. Germline CDR1 and CDR2: SQVTM and ANQGSEA. J gave up 4 bases and V 4 bases, and 6 bases lay outside the gene matches. The CDR3 DNA follows: TGCAGCGTTGGTGGCGGGAGAGGCACCGGGGAGCTGTTTTTT. Translating gives CSVGGGRGTGELFF.

This clonotype was recorded many times. J is TRBJ2-5 and V is TRBV29-1, with 13 bases that match TRBD2. Germline V gene lookup returns CDR1 SQVTM and CDR2 ANQGSEA. This CDR3 contains 15 residues. Trimming at V came to 6 bases and at J to 3 bases, leaving 7 bases not matched to a gene. For the CDR3, the DNA is TGCAGCGTGGCCACTAGCGGGAGGGCCGAAGAGACCCAGTACTTC. Translating gives CSVATSGRAEETQYF.

This clonotype showed up many times. The chain uses TRBV29-1 and TRBJ2-1; D perhaps matches TRBD2 (5 bases). The CDR3 extends over 13 amino acids. V was clipped by 3 bases and J by 8 bases, with 14 bases between them. Germline loops: CDR1 SQVTM, CDR2 ANQGSEA. This CDR3 is CSVDLGETYEQFF. CDR3 coding DNA: TGCAGCGTTGATCTGGGAGAGACTTATGAGCAGTTCTTC.

In its sample, this clonotype was seen many times. The V gene is TRBV12-3 or TRBV12-4, the J gene TRBJ1-2, with no clear D. Trimming stripped 2 bases from V and 4 bases from J, with 8 bases between. The CDR3 spans 13 residues. Here the CDR3 reads CASSLRGGYGYTF. Written as DNA, the CDR3 is TGTGCCAGCAGTTTACGGGGAGGCTATGGCTACACCTTC.

This clonotype was observed at least ten times. This chain connects TRBV5-1 to TRBJ2-5; TRBD2 aligns across 8 bases. Germline V gene lookup returns CDR1 SGHRS and CDR2 YFSETQ. The CDR3 length is 17 residues. J gave up 2 bases and V 4 bases, and 13 bases lay outside the gene matches. CDR3 DNA: TGCGCCAGCAGCCGCCCCTATAGCGGGAACCAGCAAGAGACCCAGTACTTC. Protein product: CASSRPYSGNQQETQYF.

This clonotype was counted ten times or more. This chain connects TRBV20-1 to TRBJ2-3, with a tentative D call TRBD1 (5 bases). V was cut by 2 bases and J by 5 bases, with 17 bases left in between. This CDR3 is built from 15 residues. Germline V gene data show CDR1 as DFQATT and CDR2 as SNEGSKA (reference sequence). The CDR3 DNA follows: TGCAGTGCTAGACCCCCGGCAGGGTTGCGAGATACGCAGTATTTT. Its translation: CSARPPAGLRDTQYF.

This clonotype was seen more than once but under ten times. This CDR3 reads CASTTGTRGFDEQFF. CDR3 sequence (DNA): TGTGCCAGTACTACCGGGACTAGAGGCTTCGATGAGCAGTTCTTC. The chain has TRBV19 and TRBJ2-1; 8 bases are shared with TRBD2. The J segment lost 8 bases and the V segment lost 7 bases, leaving 13 bases of the junction unmatched. Per the germline V gene, CDR1 is LNHDA and CDR2 is SQIVND (reference sequence). This CDR3 region has 15 residues.